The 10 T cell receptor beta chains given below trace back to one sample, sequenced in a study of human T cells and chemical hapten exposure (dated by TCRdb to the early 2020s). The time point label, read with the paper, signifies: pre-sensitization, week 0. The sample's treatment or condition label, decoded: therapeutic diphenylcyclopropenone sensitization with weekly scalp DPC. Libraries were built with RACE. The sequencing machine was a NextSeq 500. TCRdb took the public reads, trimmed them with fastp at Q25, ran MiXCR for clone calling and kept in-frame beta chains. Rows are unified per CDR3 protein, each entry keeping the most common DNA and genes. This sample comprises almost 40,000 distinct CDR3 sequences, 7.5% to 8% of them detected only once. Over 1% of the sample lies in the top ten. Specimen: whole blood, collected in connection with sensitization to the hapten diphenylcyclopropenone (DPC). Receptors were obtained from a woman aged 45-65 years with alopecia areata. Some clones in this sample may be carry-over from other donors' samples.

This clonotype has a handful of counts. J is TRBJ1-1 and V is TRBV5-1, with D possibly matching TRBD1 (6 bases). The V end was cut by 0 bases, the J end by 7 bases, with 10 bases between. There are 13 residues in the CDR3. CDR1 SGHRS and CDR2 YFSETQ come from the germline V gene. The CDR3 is CASSLEGDGEAFF. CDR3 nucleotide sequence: TGCGCCAGCAGCTTGGAGGGGGACGGTGAAGCTTTCTTT.

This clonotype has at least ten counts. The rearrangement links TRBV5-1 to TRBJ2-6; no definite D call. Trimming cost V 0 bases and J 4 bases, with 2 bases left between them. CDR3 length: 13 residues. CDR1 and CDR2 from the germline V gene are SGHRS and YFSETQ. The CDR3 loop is CASSLVGANVLTF. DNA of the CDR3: TGCGCCAGCAGCTTGGTGGGGGCCAACGTCCTGACTTTC.

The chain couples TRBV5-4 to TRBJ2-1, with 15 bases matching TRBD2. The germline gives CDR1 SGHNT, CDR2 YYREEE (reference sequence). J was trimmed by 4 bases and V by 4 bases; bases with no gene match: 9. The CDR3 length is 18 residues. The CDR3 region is CASSLGTSGRRAYNEQFF. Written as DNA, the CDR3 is TGTGCCAGCAGCCTTGGGACTAGCGGGAGGAGGGCTTACAATGAGCAGTTCTTC. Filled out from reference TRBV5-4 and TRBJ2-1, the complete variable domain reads ETGVTQSPTHLIKTRGQQVTLRCSSQSGHNTVSWYQQALGQGPQFIFQYYREEENGRGNFPPRFSGLQFPNYSSELNVNALELDDSALYLCASSLGTSGRRAYNEQFFGPGTRLTVL.

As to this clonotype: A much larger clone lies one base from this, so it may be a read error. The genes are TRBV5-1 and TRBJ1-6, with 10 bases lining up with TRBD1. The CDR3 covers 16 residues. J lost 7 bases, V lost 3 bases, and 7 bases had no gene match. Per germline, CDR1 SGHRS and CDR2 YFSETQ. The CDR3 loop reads CASSSYGQGENSPLHF. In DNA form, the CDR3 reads TGCGCCAGCAGCTCGTACGGACAGGGGGAAAATTCACCCCTCCACTTT.

CDR3 DNA sequence: TGTGCCAGCTCACCGAGGACCGACAACTATGGCTACACCTTC. Translation: CASSPRTDNYGYTF. The J gene is TRBJ1-2, the V gene TRBV18; D gene ambiguous. This CDR3 has 14 residues. Trimming took 3 bases from V and 2 from J, leaving 10 bases between them. Germline V gene sequence: CDR1 KGHSH, CDR2 LQKENI.

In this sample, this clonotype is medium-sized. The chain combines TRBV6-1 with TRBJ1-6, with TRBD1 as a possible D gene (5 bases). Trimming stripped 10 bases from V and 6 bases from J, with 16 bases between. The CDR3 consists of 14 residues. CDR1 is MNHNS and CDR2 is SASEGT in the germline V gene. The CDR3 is CATRLGRANSPLHF. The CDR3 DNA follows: TGTGCCACCCGATTGGGACGAGCTAATTCACCCCTCCACTTT.

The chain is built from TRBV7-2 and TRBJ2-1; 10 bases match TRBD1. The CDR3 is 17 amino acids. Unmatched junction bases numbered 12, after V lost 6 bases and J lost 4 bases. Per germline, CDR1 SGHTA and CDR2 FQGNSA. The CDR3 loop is CASRRTGGADPYNEQFF. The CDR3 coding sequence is TGTGCCAGCAGGCGGACAGGGGGGGCCGACCCTTACAATGAGCAGTTCTTC.

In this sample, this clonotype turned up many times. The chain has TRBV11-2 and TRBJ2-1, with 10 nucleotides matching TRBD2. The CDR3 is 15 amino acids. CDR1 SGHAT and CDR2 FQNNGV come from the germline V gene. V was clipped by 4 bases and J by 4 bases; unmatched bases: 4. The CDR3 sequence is CASSSGTSEYNEQFF. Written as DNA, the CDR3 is TGTGCCAGCAGCTCCGGGACTAGCGAGTACAATGAGCAGTTCTTC.

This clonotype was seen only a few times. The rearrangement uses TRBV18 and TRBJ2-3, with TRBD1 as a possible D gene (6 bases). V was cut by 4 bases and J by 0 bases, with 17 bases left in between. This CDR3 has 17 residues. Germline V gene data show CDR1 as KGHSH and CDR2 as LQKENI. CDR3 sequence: CASSLQGPEGSTDTQYF. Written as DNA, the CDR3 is TGTGCCAGCTCACTACAGGGTCCAGAGGGGAGCACAGATACGCAGTATTTT.

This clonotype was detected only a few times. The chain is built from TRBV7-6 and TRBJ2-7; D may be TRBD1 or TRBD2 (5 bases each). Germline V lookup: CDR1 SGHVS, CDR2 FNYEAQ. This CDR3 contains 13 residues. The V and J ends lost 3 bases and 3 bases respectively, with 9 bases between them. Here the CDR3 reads CASSLGPNYEQYF. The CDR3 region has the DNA TGTGCCAGCAGCTTGGGACCGAACTACGAGCAGTACTTC.